This T cell receptor beta chain was sequenced in a study of technical replicates of blood from a few donors. Sequencing used immunoSEQ multiplex PCR; TCRdb keeps in-frame clones, though not all of them. Of about 81,000 clones in the sample, over 75% were seen once. The CDR3 is made up of 11 amino acids. V was trimmed by 4 bases and J by 9 bases, leaving 10 bases between them. Germline CDR1 is GTSNPN and CDR2 is SVGIG (reference sequence). The sample taken for sequencing was PBMCs. The chain combines TRBV30 with TRBJ2-1; TRBD2 is a possible D gene (6 bases). The sequence came from a human donor in good health. Some clones in this sample may be carry-over from other donors' samples. The CDR3 sequence is CAWNLALEQFF. In DNA form, the CDR3 reads TGTGCCTGGAATCTAGCGCTTGAGCAGTTCTTC.